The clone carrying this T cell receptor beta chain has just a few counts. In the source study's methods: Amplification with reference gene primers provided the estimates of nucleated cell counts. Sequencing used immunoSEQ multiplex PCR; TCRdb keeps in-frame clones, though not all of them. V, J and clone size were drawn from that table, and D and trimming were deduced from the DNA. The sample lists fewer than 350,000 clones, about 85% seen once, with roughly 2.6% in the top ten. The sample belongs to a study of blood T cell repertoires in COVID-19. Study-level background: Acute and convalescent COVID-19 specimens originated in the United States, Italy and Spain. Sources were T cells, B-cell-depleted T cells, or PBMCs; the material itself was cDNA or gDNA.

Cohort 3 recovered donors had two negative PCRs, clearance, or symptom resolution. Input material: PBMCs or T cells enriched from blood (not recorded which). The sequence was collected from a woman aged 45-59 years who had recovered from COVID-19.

This CDR3 is CASSQLTGGDYGYTF. CDR3 nucleotide sequence: TGCGCCAGCAGCCAATTAACAGGGGGCGACTATGGCTACACCTTC. This chain links TRBV4-1 with TRBJ1-2; 9 positions match TRBD1. The V gene end was trimmed by 2 bases and the J gene end by 3 bases; junction bases not matched to a gene: 4. The CDR3 covers 15 residues. Germline CDR1 is MGHRA and CDR2 is YSYEKL.